The 12 T cell receptor beta chains below all came from one sample that was sequenced in a study of T cell responses to AZD1222 COVID-19 vaccine. Sequencing used immunoSEQ multiplex PCR; TCRdb keeps in-frame clones, though not all of them. The sample consists of 100,000 to 150,000 clones, nearly 95% of them appearing once. This sample comprised peripheral blood, obtained on day 0 of AZD1222 vaccination. Source of these receptors: an adult in good health.

This clone was picked up one time. The rearrangement uses TRBV7-9 and TRBJ2-1, with 15 bases fitting TRBD2. The trim removed 6 bases at V and 5 bases at J, leaving 8 bases unmatched. Germline-derived CDR1 and CDR2 are SEHNR and FQNEAQ (reference sequence). The CDR3 covers 17 residues. The CDR3 DNA sequence: TGTGCCAGCAGGACCACGGGACTAGCGGGAGGAGACAATGAGCAGTTCTTC. It specifies CASRTTGLAGGDNEQFF. Filled out from reference TRBV7-9 and TRBJ2-1, the complete variable domain reads DTGVSQNPRHKITKRGQNVTFRCDPISEHNRLYWYRQTLGQGPEFLTYFQNEAQLEKSRLLSDRFSAERPKGSFSTLEIQRTEQGDSAMYLCASRTTGLAGGDNEQFFGPGTRLTVL.

The chain links TRBV19 to TRBJ1-4; possible D gene TRBD1, 5 bases. The CDR3 is made up of 15 amino acids. V was trimmed by 5 bases and J by 0 bases, leaving 10 bases between them. Germline assignment: CDR1 LNHDA and CDR2 SQIVND (reference sequence). The chain's CDR3 is CASSRDSATNEKLFF. In DNA form, the CDR3 reads TGTGCCAGTAGTCGGGACTCTGCAACTAATGAAAAACTGTTTTTT.

V gene TRBV5-4 combines with J gene TRBJ1-4; D call uncertain. Between the trimmed V and J ends, which lost 0 bases and 5 bases, there was a span of 8 bases. Germline V lookup: CDR1 SGHNT, CDR2 YYREEE (reference sequence). The CDR3 consists of 14 residues. The CDR3, as DNA: TGTGCCAGCAGCTTGGCGGCAGGAAATGAAAAACTGTTTTTT. It is translated as CASSLAAGNEKLFF.

The V and J genes are TRBV6-5 and TRBJ1-2; 7 nucleotides line up with TRBD1. This CDR3 region has 15 residues. V shed 6 bases and J 2 bases; nucleotides not matched to a gene: 9. Germline V CDR1 and CDR2: MNHEY, SVGAGI. CDR3 loop: CASSLGTAENYGYTF. The CDR3, as DNA: TGTGCCAGCAGCCTTGGGACAGCCGAAAACTATGGCTACACCTTC.

This clone is a singleton in its sample. The chain recombines TRBV3-1 (or the pseudogene TRBV3-2) with TRBJ2-1; maybe TRBD2 (6 bases). The length of the CDR3 is 12 residues. The germline CDR1 and CDR2 sequences are LGHDT and YNNKEL (reference sequence). Trimming removed 6 bases from V and 4 bases from J, with 7 bases in between. The CDR3 region is CASSSGYNEQFF. The CDR3 DNA follows: TGTGCCAGCAGTAGCGGTTACAATGAGCAGTTCTTC.

This sequence joins TRBV7-6 and TRBJ2-5, with 12 positions matching TRBD2. The germline V gene encodes CDR1 SGHVS and CDR2 FNYEAQ. The junction had 4 bases not matched to a gene; V was cut back by 0 bases and J by 5 bases. The CDR3 loop spans 16 amino acids. The CDR3 region has the DNA TGTGCCAGCAGCTTAGCGCTAGCGGGAGGGCCGGAGACCCAGTACTTC. Translating it yields CASSLALAGGPETQYF.

The chain links TRBV6-5 to TRBJ1-3, with D perhaps TRBD1 (6 bases). This CDR3 has 14 residues. Germline values: CDR1 MNHEY, CDR2 SVGAGI. The V end lost 6 bases, the J end lost 0 bases, and 9 bases lay between the germline ends. The CDR3 DNA reads TGTGCCAGCAGCCTGACAGGCTCTGGAAACACCATATATTTT. Encoded protein: CASSLTGSGNTIYF.

The chain employs TRBV5-5 and TRBJ1-4; weak D call: TRBD1 (5 bases). Germline V gene data show CDR1 as SGHKS and CDR2 as YYEKEE (reference sequence). The V end was cut by 0 bases, the J end by 7 bases, with 16 bases between. CDR3 length: 16 residues. CDR3 loop: CASSLATEAGGEKLFF. The DNA of the CDR3 is TGTGCCAGCAGCTTGGCTACTGAGGCCGGGGGTGAAAAACTGTTTTTT.

The V call is TRBV5-4, the J call TRBJ2-3; TRBD1 agrees at 8 bases. CDR1 and CDR2 from the germline V gene are SGHNT and YYREEE (reference sequence). CDR3 length equals 15 residues. With 5 bases clipped from V and 9 bases from J, the junction kept 14 bases outside the gene matches. The DNA of the CDR3 is TGTGCCAGCAGGGTAGACAGGGGAAGAGCCGAAACGCAGTATTTT. Translating it yields CASRVDRGRAETQYF.

Written as DNA, the CDR3 is TGTGCCAGTAGTATTGGGGGTCCAGCTTTCTTT. This encodes CASSIGGPAFF. V gene TRBV19 combines with J gene TRBJ1-1; tentatively, D is TRBD1 (5 bases). The CDR3 has 11 amino acids. The V end lost 3 bases, the J end lost 10 bases, and 9 bases lay between the germline ends. Looked up from germline, CDR1 is LNHDA and CDR2 is SQIVND (reference sequence).

The rearrangement links TRBV15 to TRBJ2-5; no firm D call. Germline V gene lookup returns CDR1 LNHNV and CDR2 YYDKDF (reference sequence). Trimming shortened V by 0 bases and J by 5 bases, and 13 bases separated the two germline ends. The CDR3 is 15 amino acids. CDR3 residues: CATSRDLGIWETQYF. In nucleotides, the CDR3 is TGTGCCACCAGCAGAGATTTGGGGATTTGGGAGACCCAGTACTTC.

This clone was seen once. J is TRBJ1-1 and V is TRBV7-6; D not resolved. Germline V lookup: CDR1 SGHVS, CDR2 FNYEAQ. The CDR3 contains 14 residues. V lost 5 bases to trimming and J lost 0 bases, with 10 bases between them. CDR3: CASSLGGLNTEAFF. Written as DNA, the CDR3 is TGTGCCAGCAGCCTAGGAGGCTTGAACACTGAAGCTTTCTTT.